Listed here are 18 T cell receptor beta chains from one sample, sequenced in a study of blood T cells in healthy people across ages. With a J-beta primer mix and a sample-barcoded 5' primer, a second PCR ran about 7 to 12 cycles. TCRdb redid the calling of the 5' RACE reads with MiXCR, one entry per CDR3 protein. Here the sample spans more than 900,000 distinct CDR3 sequences, under 35% being singletons. These same records also appear under a second study, on T cells of mothers and their children.

The source material was blood. These receptors came from a woman aged 40 to 49 in good health.

On this clonotype itself: The conserved phenylalanine or tryptophan normally closing the CDR3 is absent here, so this likely arose from a read error. The chain uses TRBV14 and TRBJ2-7; no reliable D call. This CDR3 is built from 15 residues. Germline-derived CDR1 and CDR2 are SGHDN and FVKESK. The ends were cut back, 0 bases at V and 2 bases at J, with 11 bases in the middle. CDR3 protein: CASSQEVGTTYEQYL. Here the CDR3 DNA reads TGTGCCAGCAGCCAAGAGGTAGGCACTACCTACGAGCAGTACCTC.

The gene calls are TRBV6-2 or TRBV6-3 and TRBJ1-2; D might be TRBD1 (5 bases). The germline gives CDR1 MNHEY, CDR2 SVGEGT. The CDR3 is 15 residues long. The V end lost 0 bases, the J end lost 3 bases, and 11 bases lay between the germline ends. Here the CDR3 DNA reads TGTGCCAGCAGTTACTCGACCAGGGAGTACTATGGCTACACCTTC. Its translation: CASSYSTREYYGYTF.

This clonotype was picked up many times. With a much larger clone just one base away, this may be a read error. The J gene is TRBJ2-1, the V gene TRBV6-5; perhaps TRBD1 as D (5 bases). The end of the DNA aligns better with TRBJ2-7, so the J call may be wrong. In germline, CDR1 is MNHEY, CDR2 SVGAGI. This CDR3 region has 12 residues. CDR3 protein: CASSSGYNEQYF. CDR3 bases: TGTGCCAGCAGTTCAGGGTACAATGAGCAGTACTTC.

The chain has TRBV20-1 and TRBJ1-6; tentative D call: TRBD1 (6 bases). V gave up 0 bases and J gave up 10 bases, with 13 bases separating them. The length of the CDR3 is 14 residues. Per germline, CDR1 DFQATT and CDR2 SNEGSKA (reference sequence). The CDR3 protein is CSAREGRGESPLHF. The CDR3 DNA is TGCAGTGCTAGAGAGGGCAGGGGTGAGTCACCCCTCCACTTT.

On this clonotype itself: A much larger clone lies one base from this, so it may be a read error. DNA of the CDR3: TGTGCCAGCAGCTTGAGGTCGGGGGCTGGGGCCAACGTCCGGACTTTC. Translated, it gives CASSLRSGAGANVRTF. The chain recombines TRBV5-4 with TRBJ2-6; the D call may be TRBD1 or TRBD2 (6 bases each). Looked up from germline, CDR1 is SGHNT and CDR2 is YYREEE (reference sequence). The CDR3 is 16 residues long.

The chain couples TRBV27 to TRBJ2-3; no clear D gene. Germline loops: CDR1 MNHEY, CDR2 SMNVEV (reference sequence). The CDR3 loop spans 13 amino acids. Trimming took off 5 bases at V and 4 bases at J, with 10 bases between the two ends. CDR3 sequence reads: CASSPHRADTQYF. In DNA, the CDR3 is TGTGCCAGCAGTCCCCACCGGGCAGATACGCAGTATTTT.

The chain combines TRBV5-1 with TRBJ1-5; 10 bases are a match to TRBD1. V shed 4 bases and J 5 bases; nucleotides not matched to a gene: 9. There are 16 residues in the CDR3. Germline V gene data show CDR1 as SGHRS and CDR2 as YFSETQ. The CDR3 coding sequence is TGCGCCAGCAGCCCTGATCCGGGACAGGGGTATCAGCCCCAGCATTTT. It is translated as CASSPDPGQGYQPQHF.

The chain employs TRBV5-1 and TRBJ2-1; possibly TRBD1 for D (5 bases). The CDR3 runs to 14 residues. Germline-derived CDR1 and CDR2 are SGHRS and YFSETQ. Trimming pared 0 bases from V and 6 bases from J, leaving 10 bases between. This CDR3 is CASSLEARGNEQFF. DNA for the CDR3: TGCGCCAGCAGCTTGGAGGCTAGGGGCAATGAGCAGTTCTTC.

The chain couples TRBV15 to TRBJ2-2; 8 bases are a match to TRBD1. Trimming at V came to 1 base and at J to 5 bases, leaving 0 bases not matched to a gene. The CDR3 consists of 14 residues. Germline values: CDR1 LNHNV, CDR2 YYDKDF (reference sequence). The CDR3 region has the DNA TGTGCCACCAGCAGAGGGGACAGGACCGGGGAGCTGTTTTTT. It specifies CATSRGDRTGELFF.

This clonotype was seen only a few times. This chain uses TRBV20-1 with TRBJ1-1, with TRBD1 identical over 7 bases. The junction had 7 bases not matched to a gene; V was cut back by 3 bases and J by 6 bases. The CDR3 spans 13 residues. Per germline, CDR1 DFQATT and CDR2 SNEGSKA (reference sequence). The CDR3 DNA reads as TGCAGTGCTAGGGGGGGACAGAGCCCTGAAGCTTTCTTT. Protein sequence: CSARGGQSPEAFF.

At least ten counts were recorded for this clonotype. This chain links TRBV7-6 with TRBJ2-5; D possibly corresponds to TRBD1 (5 bases). Germline lookup yields CDR1 SGHVS and CDR2 FNYEAQ. CDR3 length equals 14 residues. Trimming shortened V by 4 bases and J by 6 bases, and 15 bases separated the two germline ends. The CDR3 spells CASSSQGQGKTQYF. In nucleotides, the CDR3 is TGTGCCAGCAGCTCCCAGGGCCAGGGAAAGACCCAGTACTTC.

The chain has TRBV28 and TRBJ2-7, with TRBD1 matching 10 bases. Per germline, CDR1 MDHEN and CDR2 SYDVKM. This CDR3 comprises 15 residues. The V segment lost 4 bases and the J segment 2 bases; nucleotides outside the gene matches: 5. CDR3 sequence reads: CASSSVGTGAYEQYF. Written as DNA, the CDR3 is TGTGCCAGCAGTTCTGTCGGGACAGGGGCCTACGAGCAGTACTTC.

This clonotype appeared many times. V and J are TRBV9 and TRBJ2-7, with D maybe TRBD1 (6 bases). V was shortened by 4 bases and J by 7 bases, with 12 bases between the two germline ends. This CDR3 spans 12 amino acids. CDR1 is SGDLS, CDR2 YYNGEE, per germline. The CDR3 loop is CASSTQTGEQYF. The CDR3 nucleotides read TGTGCCAGCAGCACGCAAACAGGGGAGCAGTACTTC.

This clonotype was seen more than once but under ten times. A read error may produce the germline difference seen at one junction end. The chain carries TRBV9 and TRBJ2-4; D is unclear. The CDR3 sequence is 14 residues long. Germline CDR1 reads SGDLS; CDR2 reads YYNGEE. The CDR3 sequence is CVSSVTASSLTQYF. CDR3 nucleotides: TGTGTCAGCAGCGTGACGGCTTCCTCACTAACGCAGTACTTC.

This clonotype was found a few times. The rearrangement uses TRBV5-1 and TRBJ2-7, with D possibly TRBD1 on 5 matching bases. The CDR3 sequence is 14 residues long. Germline CDR1 reads SGHRS; CDR2 reads YFSETQ. Trimming cost V 1 base and J 3 bases, with 11 bases left between them. The CDR3 reads CASSLSLGDYEQYF. Written as DNA, the CDR3 is TGCGCCAGCAGCTTGTCCTTAGGGGACTACGAGCAGTACTTC.

The rearrangement links TRBV3-1 to TRBJ2-7; D gene unclear. V dropped 1 base and J dropped 2 bases, with 12 bases sitting between them. Germline loops: CDR1 LGHDT, CDR2 YNNKEL (reference sequence). The CDR3 is made up of 15 amino acids. CDR3 DNA sequence: TGTGCCAGCAGCCAAGCAGGAAGACGCCCCTACGAGCAGTACTTC. This encodes CASSQAGRRPYEQYF.

To note about this clonotype: A clone one base away is much larger, so this may be a read error. This sequence joins TRBV4-3 and TRBJ2-5, with 12 bases identical to TRBD2. Germline V gene data show CDR1 as LGHNA and CDR2 as YSLEER. The length of the CDR3 is 17 residues. With V trimmed by 3 bases and J by 4 bases, 9 bases remained unmatched. CDR3 in amino acids: CASSQGTSGLYRETQYF. The CDR3 DNA reads TGCGCCAGCAGCCAGGGGACTAGCGGGCTGTACCGAGAGACCCAGTACTTC.

This clonotype was detected a few times. V usage is TRBV12-3 or TRBV12-4 and J usage is TRBJ2-3; D might be TRBD2 (5 bases). V was clipped by 4 bases and J by 2 bases, with 16 bases between them. The length of the CDR3 is 16 residues. The CDR3 region is CASSSRGEGNTDTQYF. Written as DNA, the CDR3 is TGTGCCAGCAGTTCCAGAGGTGAGGGCAACACAGATACGCAGTATTTT.